This TCR beta chain stems from a study of blood T cell repertoires in COVID-19. The protocol was immunoSEQ multiplex PCR, while the TCRdb copy is restricted to in-frame clones and leaves out a portion. The sample has about 160,000 clones, over 75% seen once. CDR1 and CDR2 (germline): MDHEN, SYDVKM. V was pared by 11 bases and J by 1 base, with 11 bases between. The CDR3 sequence is 12 residues long. Sample: PBMCs or T cells enriched from blood (not recorded which). This chain connects TRBV28 to TRBJ1-2; D is ambiguous. The TCR was taken from a woman aged 45-60 years who had recovered from COVID-19. For the CDR3, the DNA is TGTGCCGCACAACCTAGTAACTATGGCTACACCTTC. Protein sequence: CAAQPSNYGYTF.